This T cell receptor beta chain was identified in a study of blood T cells in healthy people across ages. The CDR3 has 12 amino acids. V lost 0 bases and J lost 10, with 10 bases in between. Per germline, CDR1 GTSNPN and CDR2 SVGIG (reference sequence). A second PCR of 7 to 11 cycles used a sample-barcoded 5' primer and a J-beta primer mix. One entry per CDR3 protein results from TCRdb running MiXCR on the 5' RACE reads. The sample carries about 690,000 distinct CDR3 sequences, 40% to 45% recorded once. The material sequenced was blood. This receptor was obtained from a man older than 75 in good health. J is TRBJ2-1 and V is TRBV30; D remains unclear. The DNA of the CDR3 is TGTGCCTGGAGTGTAAACGAGATAGAGCAGTTCTTC. It encodes CAWSVNEIEQFF. Based on the CDR3 plus reference TRBV30 and TRBJ2-1, the full variable domain is SQTIHQWPATLVQPVGSPLSLECTVEGTSNPNLYWYRQAAGRGLQLLFYSVGIGQISSEVPQNLSASRPQDRQFILSSKKLLLSDSGFYLCAWSVNEIEQFFGPGTRLTVL.